A selection of T cell receptor beta chains follows, all from one sample in a study of neurological immune-mediated disorders. TCRdb re-called the 5' RACE reads with MiXCR, one entry per CDR3 protein. The sample consists of tens of thousands of distinct CDR3 sequences, less than 15% of them appearing once. The sequencing input was PBMCs. Source of these receptors: an older woman with HTLV-1-associated myelopathy (HAM/TSP). CDR3s include the opening cysteine and the closing phenylalanine or tryptophan. Only part of the rows carry a size: once, few, many, or a class if the clone is expanded.

CDR3aa	j_gene	v_gene	abundance
CSARQDSYNEQFF	TRBJ2-1	TRBV20-1	NA
CSARDLRLAATYEQYF	TRBJ2-7	TRBV20-1	many
CSAPPNEAFGTDTQYF	TRBJ2-3	TRBV20-1	many
CASSAYTEAFF	TRBJ1-1	TRBV2	many
CSARDRLAGRYNEQFF	TRBJ2-1	TRBV20-1	few
CASSPDPTRGSYGYTF	TRBJ1-2	TRBV18	many
CASSPEGAGLDTEAFF	TRBJ1-1	TRBV18	NA
CASSSGIYEQYF	TRBJ2-7	TRBV5-1	many
CASSSSGYGYTF	TRBJ1-2	TRBV6-5	many
CASSLVSLGSSGNTIYF	TRBJ1-3	TRBV5-1	many
CSARVAVIYQPQHF	TRBJ1-5	TRBV20-1	many
CASTRNGANVLTF	TRBJ2-6	TRBV12-3/TRBV12-4	many
CASSSLPGQGYSPLHF	TRBJ1-6	TRBV12-3/TRBV12-4	many
CSARVALRKSDEAFF	TRBJ1-1	TRBV20-1	many
CSARGLSGRLNQPQHF	TRBJ1-5	TRBV20-1	many
CASSLEYEGGGTEKLFF	TRBJ2-2	TRBV5-1	NA
CASSLGANGYEQYF	TRBJ2-7	TRBV7-8	many
CASSSLYRTSPGELFF	TRBJ2-2	TRBV11-3	few
CATTQDSRTGELFF	TRBJ2-2	TRBV19	NA
CASSFAGARDEQFF	TRBJ2-1	TRBV7-2	many
CASRGSGANVLTF	TRBJ2-6	TRBV6-6	many
CASSLLQSLDTQYF	TRBJ2-3	TRBV7-2	NA